The 28 T cell receptor beta chains below all came from one sample that was sequenced in a study of blood T cell repertoires in COVID-19. The method was immunoSEQ multiplex PCR; TCRdb's version includes in-frame clones alone and lacks a portion of them. The table records 65,000 to 85,000 clones, around 90% of them present only once. Sequences were obtained from peripheral blood. The origin of the receptors is a woman younger than 35 with acute or convalescent COVID-19.

V gene TRBV24-1 combines with J gene TRBJ2-3; D uncertain. Germline loops: CDR1 KGHDR, CDR2 SFDVKD. The CDR3 consists of 11 residues. Trimming removed 5 bases at V and 6 bases at J, with 5 bases between. CDR3 sequence: CATSVGDTQYF. In DNA, the CDR3 is TGTGCCACCAGTGTCGGGGATACGCAGTATTTT.

This chain connects TRBV7-9 to TRBJ2-7, with 7 bases lining up with TRBD1. V was pared by 7 bases and J by 5 bases, with 14 bases of the junction left unmatched. Looked up from germline, CDR1 is SEHNR and CDR2 is FQNEAQ (reference sequence). This CDR3 spans 15 amino acids. The CDR3 sequence is CASTPYRDRAHEQYF. In DNA form, the CDR3 reads TGTGCCAGCACCCCTTACCGGGACAGAGCACACGAGCAGTACTTC.

The chain has TRBV6-1 and TRBJ2-1; the match to TRBD2 covers 9 bases. The CDR3 contains 16 residues. V lost 3 bases to trimming and J lost 6 bases; unmatched junction nucleotides: 9. The germline gives CDR1 MNHNS, CDR2 SASEGT. The CDR3 DNA reads TGTGCCAGCAGTGATATTGGCGGGAGGGCCAGCAATGAGCAGTTCTTC. Protein: CASSDIGGRASNEQFF.

The chain links TRBV6-1 to TRBJ1-5, with D possibly being TRBD1 (6 bases). Germline V gene lookup returns CDR1 MNHNS and CDR2 SASEGT. The length of the CDR3 is 14 residues. V was clipped by 3 bases and J by 9 bases, with 15 bases between them. The CDR3: CASSDETGQWPQHF. For the CDR3, the DNA is TGTGCCAGCAGTGACGAGACAGGCCAATGGCCCCAGCATTTT.

The chain recombines TRBV6-5 with TRBJ1-1, with D maybe TRBD1 (5 bases). Deletions cut 2 bases from V and 5 bases from J, with 9 bases between. Germline V gene data show CDR1 as MNHEY and CDR2 as SVGAGI. The CDR3 sequence is 13 residues long. CDR3 loop: CASSYGGETEAFF. CDR3 DNA sequence: TGTGCCAGCAGTTACGGGGGGGAGACTGAAGCTTTCTTT.

This sequence joins TRBV30 and TRBJ2-1; D may be TRBD1 (5 bases). Germline V gives CDR1 GTSNPN, CDR2 SVGIG (reference sequence). Trimming took off 2 bases at V and 0 bases at J, with 8 bases between the two ends. This CDR3 is built from 14 residues. The CDR3 sequence is CAWSKTASYNEQFF. The CDR3 bases are TGTGCCTGGAGTAAGACAGCCTCCTACAATGAGCAGTTCTTC.

V gene TRBV6-4 combines with J gene TRBJ2-1; 9 bases are shared with TRBD2. Germline V gene lookup returns CDR1 MRHNA and CDR2 SNTAGT. After removal of 4 bases from V and 8 bases from J, the junction contained 9 bases not matched to a gene. This CDR3 has 15 residues. DNA of the CDR3: TGTGCCAGCAGTGGTGATAGCGGGAGTAACCATGAGCAGTTCTTC. This sequence encodes CASSGDSGSNHEQFF.

This chain links TRBV7-7 with TRBJ2-5; TRBD1 might be the D (5 bases). Per germline, CDR1 SSHAT and CDR2 FNYEAQ (reference sequence). This CDR3 has 14 amino acids. Trimming stripped 1 base from V and 2 bases from J, with 8 bases between. This CDR3 reads CASSLGSGQETQYF. Written as DNA, the CDR3 is TGTGCCAGCAGCTTAGGGTCAGGGCAAGAGACCCAGTACTTC.

The chain recombines TRBV7-2 with TRBJ2-7, with D maybe TRBD1 (6 bases). From germline, CDR1 is SGHTA and CDR2 FQGNSA. The CDR3 runs 14 residues. V shed 5 bases and J shed 1 base, with 12 bases lying between them. The CDR3, as DNA: TGTGCCAGCAGCGGGCGAGGGGGATCCTACGAGCAGTACTTC. It codes for CASSGRGGSYEQYF.

The chain combines TRBV28 with TRBJ1-4; weak D call: TRBD1 (6 bases). The CDR3 is 12 residues long. V was cut by 8 bases and J by 10 bases, with 14 bases left in between. From germline, CDR1 is MDHEN and CDR2 SYDVKM. The CDR3 sequence is CASEGEVGKLFF. DNA for the CDR3: TGTGCCAGCGAGGGGGAAGTAGGAAAACTGTTTTTT. The entire variable domain, with the rest obtained from reference TRBV28 and TRBJ1-4, is as follows: DVKVTQSSRYLVKRTGEKVFLECVQDMDHENMFWYRQDPGLGLRLIYFSYDVKMKEKGDIPEGYSVSREKKERFSLILESASTNQTSMYLCASEGEVGKLFFGSGTQLSVL.

The J gene is TRBJ2-5, the V gene TRBV7-8, with TRBD2 matching over 9 bases. CDR1 is SGHVS, CDR2 FQNEAQ, per germline. With V trimmed by 0 bases and J by 2 bases, 19 bases remained unmatched. The length of the CDR3 is 21 residues. The CDR3 loop reads CASSLARGWGLAGWGQETQYF. The DNA of the CDR3 is TGTGCCAGCAGCTTAGCGCGAGGGTGGGGGCTAGCGGGATGGGGACAAGAGACCCAGTACTTC.

The rearrangement links TRBV7-2 to TRBJ1-2, with 8 bases lining up with TRBD1. J gave up 5 bases and V 3 bases, and 5 bases lay outside the gene matches. CDR3 length: 14 amino acids. Germline CDR1 is SGHTA and CDR2 is FQGNSA. The CDR3 coding sequence is TGTGCCAGCAGCTTTACAGGGGGAACTTATGGCTACACCTTC. Its translation: CASSFTGGTYGYTF.

The rearrangement links TRBV12-3 or TRBV12-4 to TRBJ1-4, with D unresolved. The CDR3 sequence is 13 residues long. Trimming stripped 3 bases from V and 8 bases from J, with 10 bases between. The CDR3 coding sequence is TGTGCCAGCAGTTTCACCGGCAGGGAAAAACTGTTTTTT. Protein sequence: CASSFTGREKLFF.

In its sample, this clone was seen once. The J gene is TRBJ1-4, the V gene TRBV6-2 or TRBV6-3; perhaps TRBD1 as D (5 bases). V was pared by 5 bases and J by 4 bases, with 11 bases between. The CDR3 consists of 14 residues. Per germline, CDR1 MNHEY and CDR2 SVGEGT. Here the CDR3 DNA reads TGTGCCAGCAGTAACGGGGGAGATAATGAAAAACTGTTTTTT. Residues: CASSNGGDNEKLFF.

The chain recombines TRBV6-2 or TRBV6-3 with TRBJ2-5; maybe TRBD2 (5 bases). Trimming removed 2 bases from V and 5 bases from J, with 21 bases in between. Germline V gene sequence: CDR1 MNHEY, CDR2 SVGEGT. The CDR3 is made up of 17 amino acids. The CDR3: CASSYGQRSPVGETQYF. The DNA for the CDR3 is TGTGCCAGCAGTTACGGCCAGCGGTCCCCCGTAGGGGAGACCCAGTACTTC.

This clone was seen only once. J is TRBJ1-6 and V is TRBV7-6, with a tentative D call TRBD1 (5 bases). Germline lookup yields CDR1 SGHVS and CDR2 FNYEAQ. CDR3 size: 15 residues. Trimming stripped 1 base from V and 8 bases from J, with 12 bases between. The CDR3 sequence: CASSLEGNRDSPLHF. In DNA form, the CDR3 reads TGTGCCAGCAGCTTAGAGGGGAACCGGGATTCACCCCTCCACTTT.

The chain combines TRBV2 with TRBJ1-1; D is undetermined. With 8 bases removed from V and 2 bases from J, the gap between germline ends came to 12 bases. The CDR3 totals 13 residues. The V gene's germline CDR1 is SNHLY and CDR2 FYNNEI. The CDR3 nucleotides read TGTGCCAGCTCAGGCAACGTAAACACTGAAGCTTTCTTT. It encodes CASSGNVNTEAFF.

This clone was detected a few times. V usage is TRBV19 and J usage is TRBJ2-7, with TRBD1 identical over 8 bases. This CDR3 is built from 15 residues. V lost 3 bases and J lost 2; bases outside the gene matches: 6. Germline lookup yields CDR1 LNHDA and CDR2 SQIVND (reference sequence). CDR3 sequence: CASSIGTGQPYEQYF. The CDR3 DNA sequence: TGTGCCAGTAGTATCGGGACAGGTCAACCCTACGAGCAGTACTTC. Full variable domain (remainder filled in from reference TRBV19 and TRBJ2-7): DGGITQSPKYLFRKEGQNVTLSCEQNLNHDAMYWYRQDPGQGLRLIYYSQIVNDFQKGDIAEGYSVSREKKESFPLTVTSAQKNPTAFYLCASSIGTGQPYEQYFGPGTRLTVT.

The chain couples TRBV4-1 to TRBJ2-3, with a possible D match to TRBD1 (6 bases). V dropped 2 bases and J dropped 5 bases, with 11 bases sitting between them. Germline CDR1 MGHRA, CDR2 YSYEKL. CDR3 length: 14 residues. The CDR3 is CASSQLGAQDTQYF. CDR3 nucleotide sequence: TGCGCCAGCAGCCAATTGGGGGCGCAAGATACGCAGTATTTT.

DNA for the CDR3: TGCAGCGTTGTCACAGGGGGGACCGGGGAGCTGTTTTTT. This gives the protein CSVVTGGTGELFF. This chain joins TRBV29-1 and TRBJ2-2; 8 nucleotides align to TRBD1. The V segment lost 4 bases and the J segment 5 bases; nucleotides outside the gene matches: 3. The CDR3 contains 13 residues. Germline CDR1 reads SQVTM; CDR2 reads ANQGSEA.

This rearrangement joins TRBV18 to TRBJ2-7, with D possibly being TRBD1 (5 bases). Germline-derived CDR1 and CDR2 are KGHSH and LQKENI. This CDR3 region has 13 residues. V lost 2 bases, J lost 6 bases, and 11 bases lay in between. The CDR3 protein is CASSPGAQGEQYF. The CDR3 DNA reads TGTGCCAGCTCACCAGGAGCCCAGGGCGAGCAGTACTTC. Combining the CDR3 with reference TRBV18 and TRBJ2-7 gives the whole variable domain NAGVMQNPRHLVRRRGQEARLRCSPMKGHSHVYWYRQLPEEGLKFMVYLQKENIIDESGMPKERFSAEFPKEGPSILRIQQVVRGDSAAYFCASSPGAQGEQYFGPGTRLTVT.

This chain links TRBV7-9 with TRBJ1-2; the D is unclear. With 4 bases removed from V and 1 base from J, the gap between germline ends came to 16 bases. Looked up from germline, CDR1 is SEHNR and CDR2 is FQNEAQ (reference sequence). CDR3 length equals 16 residues. CDR3 sequence: CASSSIRAGNNYGYTF. CDR3 sequence (DNA): TGTGCCAGCAGCTCCATAAGGGCGGGGAATAACTATGGCTACACCTTC.

The genes are TRBV27 and TRBJ1-1, with D tentatively TRBD1 (5 bases). The V gene lost 6 bases and the J gene lost 0 bases, with 11 bases spanning the gap. The CDR3 runs to 14 residues. Germline lookup yields CDR1 MNHEY and CDR2 SMNVEV (reference sequence). In DNA form, the CDR3 reads TGTGCCAGCAGGTCGGGACTTATGAACACTGAAGCTTTCTTT. This sequence encodes CASRSGLMNTEAFF.

The chain has TRBV7-9 and TRBJ2-7, with D tentatively TRBD1 (6 bases). Trimming left V 5 bases short and J 6 bases short, with 14 bases between. From germline, CDR1 is SEHNR and CDR2 FQNEAQ (reference sequence). This CDR3 is built from 13 residues. This CDR3 is CASSPSGVSEQYF. The DNA for the CDR3 is TGTGCCAGCAGCCCATCAGGGGTGAGCGAGCAGTACTTC.

The chain uses TRBV4-1 and TRBJ1-3, with 7 bases that match TRBD1. CDR3 length: 16 amino acids. J gave up 6 bases and V 1 base, and 9 bases lay outside the gene matches. CDR1 is MGHRA, CDR2 YSYEKL, per germline. In DNA form, the CDR3 reads TGCGCCAGCAGCCAAGGAAGCCGGGACAGTGAAAACACCATATATTTT. Encoded protein: CASSQGSRDSENTIYF.

The chain carries TRBV30 and TRBJ2-1, with D perhaps TRBD2 (5 bases). This CDR3 spans 12 amino acids. CDR1 and CDR2 (germline): GTSNPN, SVGIG (reference sequence). CDR3 in DNA: TGTGCTCTGGAGTCCGGACTCAATGAGCAGTTCTTC. Translation gives CALESGLNEQFF. Full variable domain (missing parts from reference TRBV30 and TRBJ2-1): SQTIHQWPATLVQPVGSPLSLECTVEGTSNPNLYWYRQAAGRGLQLLFYSVGIGQISSEVPQNLSASRPQDRQFILSSKKLLLSDSGFYLCALESGLNEQFFGPGTRLTVL.

The V and J genes are TRBV19 and TRBJ2-6; 7 nucleotides align to TRBD2. This CDR3 spans 17 amino acids. V shed 4 bases, J shed 0 bases, and the junction held 6 bases outside the gene matches. The germline gives CDR1 LNHDA, CDR2 SQIVND (reference sequence). The CDR3 DNA reads TGTGCCAGTAGTACGAGGGAGGGTTCCTCTGGGGCCAACGTCCTGACTTTC. It translates to CASSTREGSSGANVLTF.

This clone is labeled as medium-sized. This chain links TRBV6-5 with TRBJ1-1, with D perhaps TRBD1 (6 bases). Germline CDR1 and CDR2: MNHEY and SVGAGI. This CDR3 spans 13 amino acids. The ends were cut back, 6 bases at V and 4 bases at J, with 12 bases in the middle. CDR3 DNA: TGTGCCAGCAGCAAACAGGGATTCACTGAAGCTTTCTTT. As protein: CASSKQGFTEAFF.